The TCR beta chain described here comes from a study of cytomegalovirus exposure and HLA in healthy donors. Looking at the study overall: According to later analysis, the same platform produced the 90 to 150 validation and several hundred first-cohort repertoires.

Of note for this clone: The antigen is undetermined.

The CDR3 spans 13 residues. Looked up from germline, CDR1 is SGHNT and CDR2 is YYREEE (reference sequence). The ends lost 7 bases at V and 4 bases at J; junction bases unmatched: 5. The donors were members of the validation cohort comprising some 130 subjects, separate from the roughly 670-subject first cohort. Whole-study findings and limits: According to a subsequent analysis, TCR clusters from the first cohort were inclined to appear together in the 110 or so validation repertoires.

Libraries were prepared by immunoSEQ multiplex PCR; TCRdb keeps only in-frame clonotypes and omits some of them. The sample lists fewer than 150,000 clones, about 85% occurring once. The sequenced sample consisted of PBMCs. This chain links TRBV5-4 with TRBJ1-3; the match to TRBD1 covers 7 bases. The sequence was collected from a man aged 18 to 29 in good health and CMV-seropositive. The CDR3 protein is CASQTGSGNTIYF. CDR3 DNA sequence: TGTGCCAGCCAGACAGGGTCCGGAAACACCATATATTTT.